These 25 T cell receptor beta chains were all obtained from the same sample, sequenced in a study of blood T cell repertoires in COVID-19. Repertoires were generated with immunoSEQ multiplex PCR, while TCRdb's copy carries only in-frame clones and drops some. Here the sample spans 270,000 or so clones, more than 70% being singletons. What was sequenced was peripheral blood. These receptors were taken from a woman between 18 and 30 years old with acute or convalescent COVID-19.

The V and J genes are TRBV6-5 and TRBJ2-7; D not resolved. Per germline, CDR1 MNHEY and CDR2 SVGAGI. Trimming removed 0 bases from V and 2 bases from J, with 11 bases in between. The CDR3 sequence is 15 residues long. CDR3 amino acids: CASSYSNQRPYEQYF. For the CDR3, the DNA is TGTGCCAGCAGTTACTCGAACCAGAGGCCCTACGAGCAGTACTTC.

Regarding this clone: At one end the junction does not follow the germline gene, possibly because of a read error. The V gene is TRBV7-7, the J gene TRBJ2-5, with TRBD2 as a possible D gene (6 bases). The CDR3 spans 16 residues. CDR1 and CDR2 (germline): SSHAT, FNYEAQ (reference sequence). CDR3 residues: CASSLGSGVGGKTQYF. The CDR3 DNA reads as TGTGCTAGCAGCTTAGGCAGTGGGGTCGGGGGTAAGACCCAGTACTTC. The whole variable domain, filled in from reference TRBV7-7 and TRBJ2-5, reads GAGVSQSPRYKVTKRGQDVTLRCDPISSHATLYWYQQALGQGPEFLTYFNYEAQPDKSGLPSDRFSAERPEGSISTLTIQRTEQRDSAMYRCASSLGSGVGGKTQYFGPGTRLLVL.

V and J are TRBV7-6 and TRBJ2-5; 15 bases are shared with TRBD2. From germline, CDR1 is SGHVS and CDR2 FNYEAQ. The CDR3 sequence is 15 residues long. Losses at the gene ends were 3 bases for V and 5 bases for J; bases not matched to a gene: 1. The CDR3, as DNA: TGTGCCAGCAGCTTCGGACTAGCGGGAGGGGAGACCCAGTACTTC. Translation: CASSFGLAGGETQYF.

V is TRBV10-2 and J is TRBJ2-3; the match to TRBD1 covers 7 bases. The germline V gene encodes CDR1 WSHSY and CDR2 SAAADI. Germline trimming cut 3 bases from V and 0 bases from J; bases unmatched to any gene: 6. The CDR3 consists of 16 residues. The CDR3 DNA sequence: TGCGCCAGCAGTGATGGACAGGCCATCAGCACAGATACGCAGTATTTT. It codes for CASSDGQAISTDTQYF.

This chain connects TRBV3-1 (or the pseudogene TRBV3-2) to TRBJ2-2; TRBD1 agrees at 7 bases. The CDR3 covers 14 residues. Trimming cost V 10 bases and J 0 bases; bases outside gene matches: 5. Germline CDR1 and CDR2: LGHDT and YNNKEL (reference sequence). The CDR3 DNA reads TGTGCCACCACGACAGGGCCGAACACCGGGGAGCTGTTTTTT. Protein product: CATTTGPNTGELFF.

The chain uses TRBV7-2 and TRBJ2-2; 8 bases fit TRBD2. Unmatched junction bases numbered 4, after V lost 1 base and J lost 0 bases. This CDR3 is built from 17 residues. The germline V gene has CDR1 SGHTA and CDR2 FQGNSA. As DNA, the CDR3 is TGTGCCAGCAGCTTAGTTGCGGGAGGATCGAACACCGGGGAGCTGTTTTTT. It yields the protein CASSLVAGGSNTGELFF. Complete variable domain (other parts from reference TRBV7-2 and TRBJ2-2): GAGVSQSPSNKVTEKGKDVELRCDPISGHTALYWYRQSLGQGLEFLIYFQGNSAPDKSGLPSDRFSAERTGGSVSTLTIQRTQQEDSAVYLCASSLVAGGSNTGELFFGEGSRLTVL.

To note about this clone: Different DNA sequences within this sample yield the same CDR3. The chain carries TRBV9 and TRBJ1-3; perhaps TRBD1 as D (6 bases). Trimming took 0 bases from V and 2 from J, leaving 9 bases between them. The CDR3 has 15 residues. CDR1 SGDLS and CDR2 YYNGEE come from the germline V gene. The CDR3 DNA reads as TGTGCCAGCAGCGTAGGAGCAGGGGCTGGAAACACCATATATTTT. Protein product: CASSVGAGAGNTIYF.

This chain links TRBV5-6 with TRBJ2-1, with TRBD2 identical over 11 bases. Germline loops: CDR1 SGHDT, CDR2 YYEEEE. This CDR3 comprises 19 residues. Trimming at V came to 4 bases and at J to 9 bases, leaving 21 bases not matched to a gene. In DNA form, the CDR3 reads TGTGCCAGCAGCCCGTCCCCGGGACTAGCGGAGGGGGTTCTGGGTGAGCAGTTCTTC. As protein: CASSPSPGLAEGVLGEQFF.

The sample holds one count of this clone. V usage is TRBV9 and J usage is TRBJ1-1; D not certain. The length of the CDR3 is 13 residues. The V end lost 1 base, the J end lost 5 bases, and 9 bases lay between the germline ends. Germline V CDR1 and CDR2: SGDLS, YYNGEE. The CDR3 bases are TGTGCCAGCAGCGTATCCAGCGGAACTGAAGCTTTCTTT. Translation gives CASSVSSGTEAFF.

V and J are TRBV3-1 (or the pseudogene TRBV3-2) and TRBJ1-6; 7 bases are a match to TRBD1. CDR1 is LGHDT and CDR2 is YNNKEL in the germline V gene (reference sequence). This CDR3 region has 19 residues. J was trimmed by 9 bases and V by 0 bases; bases with no gene match: 17. The CDR3 DNA reads TGTGCCAGCAGCCAAGAAAGGCAGGCAGGGGGACTAGGTAGTTCACCCCTCCACTTT. This codes for CASSQERQAGGLGSSPLHF.

The chain uses TRBV7-2 and TRBJ1-1; TRBD1 is a possible D gene (5 bases). Germline V gene sequence: CDR1 SGHTA, CDR2 FQGNSA. The length of the CDR3 is 12 residues. V gave up 1 base and J gave up 9 bases, with 9 bases separating them. This chain's CDR3 is CASSLVGGKAFF. The CDR3 DNA reads as TGTGCCAGCAGCTTAGTGGGGGGAAAAGCTTTCTTT.

This rearrangement joins TRBV9 to TRBJ2-7; 10 nucleotides align to TRBD1. The CDR3 consists of 16 residues. Germline trimming cut 4 bases from V and 6 bases from J; bases unmatched to any gene: 13. The germline gives CDR1 SGDLS, CDR2 YYNGEE. CDR3 bases: TGTGCCAGCAGCACCCGACAGGGGGCTGAAACGGTCGAGCAGTACTTC. Residues: CASSTRQGAETVEQYF.

The chain couples TRBV6-2 or TRBV6-3 to TRBJ2-7; D might be TRBD2 (7 bases). The CDR3 length is 14 residues. Per the germline V gene, CDR1 is MNHEY and CDR2 is SVGEGT. V lost 0 bases and J 6 bases, leaving 12 bases between the germline ends. CDR3 coding DNA: TGTGCCAGCAGTTACTCTGGGGGGGCAAGCGAGCAGTACTTC. Translation gives CASSYSGGASEQYF.

The chain has TRBV7-6 and TRBJ2-1; 12 bases agree with TRBD2. CDR1 is SGHVS and CDR2 is FNYEAQ in the germline V gene. This CDR3 region has 16 residues. The trim removed 0 bases at V and 8 bases at J, leaving 5 bases unmatched. CDR3 nucleotides: TGTGCCAGCAGCTTAGCGACTAGCGGGAGATCCGATGAGCAGTTCTTC. It encodes CASSLATSGRSDEQFF.

The rearrangement uses TRBV7-8 and TRBJ1-1, with D hard to call. Per germline, CDR1 SGHVS and CDR2 FQNEAQ. CDR3 length: 14 amino acids. Trimming left V 5 bases short and J 0 bases short, with 10 bases between. CDR3 bases: TGTGCCAGCAGCCCGAGAGCATTGAACACTGAAGCTTTCTTT. Amino acids: CASSPRALNTEAFF.

The CDR3 DNA sequence: TGCGCCAGCAGCCAAGGACATCGTATCCGGGAGAACACTGAAGCTTTCTTT. Its protein is CASSQGHRIRENTEAFF. This rearrangement joins TRBV4-3 to TRBJ1-1; no clear D gene. The V end lost 1 base, the J end lost 1 base, and 16 bases lay between the germline ends. Germline lookup yields CDR1 LGHNA and CDR2 YSLEER. The CDR3 spans 17 residues.

The V and J genes are TRBV5-1 and TRBJ2-3; 9 nucleotides line up with TRBD1. The CDR3 is 14 amino acids. CDR1 is SGHRS, CDR2 YFSETQ, per germline. Trimming at V came to 4 bases and at J to 0 bases, leaving 0 bases not matched to a gene. The CDR3 spells CASSGTGSTDTQYF. CDR3 nucleotide sequence: TGCGCCAGCAGCGGGACAGGGAGCACAGATACGCAGTATTTT.

The gene calls are TRBV4-1 and TRBJ1-4; maybe TRBD1 (5 bases). The CDR3 covers 15 residues. V gave up 4 bases and J gave up 3 bases, with 12 bases separating them. From germline, CDR1 is MGHRA and CDR2 YSYEKL. As DNA, the CDR3 is TGCGCCAGCAGCCCCCTGGGGCTCGCTAATGAAAAACTGTTTTTT. Translation: CASSPLGLANEKLFF.

The gene calls are TRBV6-4 and TRBJ2-1; TRBD1 might be the D (5 bases). CDR3 length: 13 amino acids. The V end was cut by 4 bases, the J end by 9 bases, with 13 bases between. CDR1 is MRHNA and CDR2 is SNTAGT in the germline V gene. The CDR3 DNA reads as TGTGCCAGCAGTGGGGGCGTTGCAGGTGAGCAGTTCTTC. Protein product: CASSGGVAGEQFF.

The J gene is TRBJ2-3, the V gene TRBV27; possibly TRBD1 for D (6 bases). Germline loops: CDR1 MNHEY, CDR2 SMNVEV (reference sequence). With 8 bases removed from V and 3 bases from J, the gap between germline ends came to 15 bases. CDR3 size: 14 residues. The CDR3 protein is CASHRGRGTDTQYF. The DNA of the CDR3 is TGTGCCAGCCATCGGGGCAGGGGAACAGATACGCAGTATTTT.

This chain uses TRBV24-1 with TRBJ1-5; D is ambiguous. This CDR3 is 14 amino acids long. V was pared by 6 bases and J by 1 base, with 9 bases between. Germline V gives CDR1 KGHDR, CDR2 SFDVKD. CDR3 DNA: TGTGCCACCAGTCGGGGTATGAGCAATCAGCCCCAGCATTTT. This translates into CATSRGMSNQPQHF.

This clone was observed a handful of times. The chain joins TRBV6-2 or TRBV6-3 to TRBJ2-1; 13 bases are a match to TRBD2. This CDR3 is built from 16 residues. V shed 6 bases, J shed 6 bases, and the junction held 8 bases outside the gene matches. Germline CDR1 reads MNHEY; CDR2 reads SVGEGT. CDR3 DNA sequence: TGTGCCAGCAGCCGGACTAGCGGGAGTGGCATCAATGAGCAGTTCTTC. Its protein is CASSRTSGSGINEQFF.

Notes on this clone: Distinct nucleotide sequences in the sample also encode this CDR3. The chain is built from TRBV19 and TRBJ1-1; 11 bases fit TRBD1. The CDR3 has 14 residues. The V segment lost 5 bases and the J segment 4 bases; nucleotides outside the gene matches: 3. Germline V gives CDR1 LNHDA, CDR2 SQIVND (reference sequence). For the CDR3, the DNA is TGTGCCAGTAGTCCTGGACAGGGGGCCACTGAAGCTTTCTTT. Its translation: CASSPGQGATEAFF.

This chain uses TRBV21-1 with TRBJ1-1. TRBV21-1 is an annotated pseudogene. The CDR3 runs to 15 residues. The CDR3 DNA is TGTGCCAGCAGCACCTCGGGGAGGGGGAGCACTGAAGCTTTCTTT. Translated: CASSTSGRGSTEAFF.

The CDR3 DNA reads TGTGCCAGCAGCCCTACCCCCCAGGGAGAGACCCAGTACTTC. It is translated as CASSPTPQGETQYF. V usage is TRBV28 and J usage is TRBJ2-5, with a weak D call TRBD1 (5 bases). V was pared by 6 bases and J by 4 bases, with 15 bases between. Germline V gene lookup returns CDR1 MDHEN and CDR2 SYDVKM. The CDR3 extends over 14 amino acids.